The rows below give T cell receptor beta chains drawn from one sample of a study of PD-1 blockade in mismatch repair-deficient tumors. Sequenced by immunoSEQ multiplex PCR; TCRdb stores in-frame clones only, minus some. The sample consists of more than 95,000 clones, about 88% of them appearing once. The input for sequencing was peripheral blood, taken 44 weeks after starting pembrolizumab. These receptors all come from an adult with mismatch repair-deficient cancer. The conserved cysteine and the conserved F or W are not part of the CDR3 here. Each record gives: V gene, clone size, J gene, CDR3 length, CDR3 protein. Rows may omit the clone size; those that give it use once, few, many or a size class.

v_gene: TRBV9; abundance: NA; j_gene: TRBJ2-3; len: 14; CDR3aa: ASSAGGRINTDTQY
v_gene: TRBV11-3; abundance: NA; j_gene: TRBJ1-4; len: 12; CDR3aa: ASSSDRDRIRLF
v_gene: TRBV29-1; abundance: NA; j_gene: TRBJ1-1; len: 10; CDR3aa: SVDRLVSEAF
v_gene: TRBV27; abundance: NA; j_gene: TRBJ2-1; len: 14; CDR3aa: ASSLRGLSSYNEQF
v_gene: TRBV27; abundance: once; j_gene: TRBJ2-7; len: 10; CDR3aa: ASSLNGNEQY
v_gene: TRBV5-5; abundance: NA; j_gene: TRBJ2-2; len: 14; CDR3aa: ASRHTSGSPTGELF
v_gene: TRBV25-1; abundance: NA; j_gene: TRBJ1-4; len: 10; CDR3aa: ASSESGEKLF
v_gene: TRBV6-5; abundance: once; j_gene: TRBJ2-5; len: 11; CDR3aa: ASSYGGQETQY
v_gene: TRBV29-1; abundance: NA; j_gene: TRBJ2-2; len: 11; CDR3aa: SVRTGGAGELF
v_gene: TRBV28; abundance: once; j_gene: TRBJ1-2; len: 10; CDR3aa: ASTSEKYGYT
v_gene: TRBV4-1; abundance: once; j_gene: TRBJ2-1; len: 15; CDR3aa: ASSQDSTSGDFNEQF
v_gene: TRBV4-3; abundance: once; j_gene: TRBJ2-5; len: 13; CDR3aa: ASSQGTSDQETQY
v_gene: TRBV5-4; abundance: NA; j_gene: TRBJ1-1; len: 13; CDR3aa: ASSPTVGGVTEAF
v_gene: TRBV11-2; abundance: NA; j_gene: TRBJ1-3; len: 12; CDR3aa: ASSLGGGGNTIY
v_gene: TRBV19; abundance: NA; j_gene: TRBJ2-2; len: 12; CDR3aa: ASNWGLRAGELF
v_gene: TRBV10-1; abundance: NA; j_gene: TRBJ2-1; len: 12; CDR3aa: ASSEEGFGNEQF
v_gene: TRBV6-1; abundance: NA; j_gene: TRBJ2-7; len: 13; CDR3aa: ASSEEQGIIYEQY
v_gene: TRBV27; abundance: NA; j_gene: TRBJ2-6; len: 11; CDR3aa: ASSPPGANVLT
v_gene: TRBV30; abundance: NA; j_gene: TRBJ2-4; len: 13; CDR3aa: AWSEDFVAKNIQY
v_gene: TRBV27; abundance: NA; j_gene: TRBJ2-7; len: 12; CDR3aa: ASSPIGRGYEQY
v_gene: TRBV11-2; abundance: NA; j_gene: TRBJ2-5; len: 12; CDR3aa: ASSHGGSGETQY
v_gene: TRBV10-2; abundance: NA; j_gene: TRBJ1-5; len: 12; CDR3aa: ASSAGQHNQPQH
v_gene: TRBV6-5; abundance: few; j_gene: TRBJ2-2; len: 11; CDR3aa: ASSYSTTGELF
v_gene: TRBV7-6; abundance: few; j_gene: TRBJ2-3; len: 10; CDR3aa: ASSLGDYTQY
v_gene: TRBV18; abundance: NA; j_gene: TRBJ1-1; len: 12; CDR3aa: ASSLDRQNTEAF
v_gene: TRBV5-1; abundance: NA; j_gene: TRBJ2-7; len: 12; CDR3aa: ASSSAPTGYEQY